This note documents a single TCR beta chain sequence. Its specific antigen is unknown. No quality values exist for individual bases; no much larger clone is one base distant. This entry belongs to a study of Ad26.COV2.S vaccination and SARS-CoV-2 variants (dated by TCRdb to 2020 to 2023). For the wider study: Vaccine-arm donors were drawn from COV1001, a multicentre, randomized, double-blind, placebo-controlled phase I-IIa trial of Ad26.COV2.S in healthy adults. Ad26.COV2.S was administered intramuscularly at 5 x 10^10 or 1 x 10^11 viral particles, either as a single shot or as two shots given 56 days apart. Sequencing of the TCRbeta repertoire served to evaluate the specificity and breadth of SARS-CoV-2-reactive T cell receptors following Ad26.COV2.S vaccination. A total of 32 samples were included in the TCR-sequenced set, comprising around 19 Ad26.COV2.S vaccine recipients, 5 placebo recipients and 8 SARS-CoV-2 convalescent individuals. Trial participants were randomized into five groups of five, in which low-dose or high-dose Ad26.COV2.S was given once or twice, or placebo was given on both occasions. Throughout the experiments and outcome assessment, investigators stayed blinded to trial group allocation. Beyond this particular receptor, the publication reports: The authors noted that total T cell responses may have been underestimated by the TCR breadth and depth analyses. The study was not powered to compare responses between vaccine doses or regimens. Ad26.COV2.S recipients had higher spike-specific TCR breadth than placebo recipients (P = 0.0014). Vaccine and placebo recipients had similar non-spike TCR breadth, a finding consistent with the vaccine containing only spike. After vaccination, spike-specific CD8+ and CD4+ T cell responses were reported to show substantial breadth.

The immunoSEQ Assay was used to sequence TCRbeta CDR3 regions. After extraction, genomic DNA underwent amplification by bias-controlled multiplex PCR, followed by high-throughput sequencing. From the authors' description of their analysis: To quantify the absolute abundance of every unique TCRbeta CDR3 region, sequences were collapsed and filtered. T cell fraction was estimated by normalizing TCRbeta template counts to usable DNA, which was measured by amplifying reference genes present in all nucleated cells. Repertoire TCRs were annotated as SARS-CoV-2-specific when V gene, CDR3 amino acid sequence and J gene were exactly matched to a known reactive TCR set. The reference SARS-CoV-2 TCR set came from MIRA and was filtered for enrichment in COVID-19-positive ImmuneCODE repertoires, removing public or cross-reactive TCRs. Using the MIRA antigens, annotated TCRs were further analysed by specific ORF or by position within an ORF. Breadth was defined as annotated unique rearrangements over total unique productive rearrangements; depth was the summed frequency of those rearrangements. Group comparisons of TCR breadth used two-sided Wilcoxon rank-sum tests. The clones in this table, taken by TCRdb from immuneACCESS, are in-frame only. Not every clone is retained; where verified, under half of the shortfall comes from an unresolved V gene, and the cause of the rest is unknown. For V, J and clone size, that table is used; D and trimming come from the DNA. Recorded for this sample are roughly 420,000 clones; around 87% of them occurred a single time. The top ten clones comprise around 3.6% of the sample.

V lost 5 bases and J lost 1 base, and the count of bases not matched to a germline gene is 4. Measured from the cysteine to the phenylalanine, the CDR3 is 15 residues long. Solely the CDR3 DNA is kept, with 45 bases framed from the first base. Looking up the germline V gene yields CDR1 SGHTA and CDR2 FQGTGA. The label giving this sample's treatment or condition can be read as: some 20 received Ad26.COV2.S at low or high dose, single or two shots; five or six received placebo; per-sample allocation not given. For vaccine and placebo recipients, repertoires were sequenced using samples collected on day 63 after the first injection. In Cohort 1b, about two dozen adults aged 18-55 years were enrolled at a single site in Boston, USA, between 29 July and 7 August 2020. Ad26.COV2.S was a replication-incompetent adenovirus type 26 vector expressing a prefusion-stabilized SARS-CoV-2 spike protein from the original Wuhan strain.

The source was peripheral blood, collected in a trial of Ad26.COV2.S vaccine versus placebo. The chain was built from TRBV7-3 and TRBJ2-1, and 8 junction bases match TRBD1. The source of this sequence is a person aged 18-60 years who received the Ad26.COV2.S COVID-19 vaccine or a placebo. Here is the DNA: TGTGCCAGCAGCGACGGACAGGGTTCCTACAATGAGCAGTTCTTC. Its translation reads: CASSDGQGSYNEQFF. When the CDR3 is completed using the reference TRBV7-3 and TRBJ2-1 genes on either side, the full variable domain is GAGVSQTPSNKVTEKGKYVELRCDPISGHTALYWYRQSLGQGPEFLIYFQGTGAADDSGLPNDRFFAVRPEGSVSTLKIQRTERGDSAVYLCASSDGQGSYNEQFFGPGTRLTVL.